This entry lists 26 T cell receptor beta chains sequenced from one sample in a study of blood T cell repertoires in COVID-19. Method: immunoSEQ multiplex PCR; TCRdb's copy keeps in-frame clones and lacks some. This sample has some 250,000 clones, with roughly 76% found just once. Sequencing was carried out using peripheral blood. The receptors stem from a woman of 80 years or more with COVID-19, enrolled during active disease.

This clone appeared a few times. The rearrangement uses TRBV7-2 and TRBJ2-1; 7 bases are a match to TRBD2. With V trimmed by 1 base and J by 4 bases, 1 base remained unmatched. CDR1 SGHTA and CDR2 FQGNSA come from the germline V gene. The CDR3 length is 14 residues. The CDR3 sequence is CASSLGLAYNEQFF. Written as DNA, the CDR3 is TGTGCCAGCAGCTTAGGACTAGCTTACAATGAGCAGTTCTTC.

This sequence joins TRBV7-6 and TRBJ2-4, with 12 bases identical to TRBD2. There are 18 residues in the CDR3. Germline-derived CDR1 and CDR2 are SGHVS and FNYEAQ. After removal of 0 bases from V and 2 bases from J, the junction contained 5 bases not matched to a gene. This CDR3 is CASSLAGLAGYSKNIQYF. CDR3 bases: TGTGCCAGCAGCTTAGCCGGACTAGCGGGATACTCCAAAAACATTCAGTACTTC.

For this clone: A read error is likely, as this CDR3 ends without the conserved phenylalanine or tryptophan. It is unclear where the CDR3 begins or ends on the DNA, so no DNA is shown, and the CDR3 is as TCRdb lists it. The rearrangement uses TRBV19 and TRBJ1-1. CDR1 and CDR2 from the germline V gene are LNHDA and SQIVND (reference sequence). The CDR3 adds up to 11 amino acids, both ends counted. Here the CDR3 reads CASSTRRVLEL.

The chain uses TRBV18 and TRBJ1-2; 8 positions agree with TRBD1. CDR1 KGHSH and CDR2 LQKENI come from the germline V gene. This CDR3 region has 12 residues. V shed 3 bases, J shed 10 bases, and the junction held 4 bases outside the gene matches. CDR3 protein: CASSPLTGDYTF. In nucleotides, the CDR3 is TGTGCCAGCTCACCTTTGACAGGGGACTACACCTTC.

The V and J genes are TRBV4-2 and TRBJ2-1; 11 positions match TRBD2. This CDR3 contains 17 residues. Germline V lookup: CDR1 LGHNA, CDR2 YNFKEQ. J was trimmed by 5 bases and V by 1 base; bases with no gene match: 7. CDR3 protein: CASSQVAKLAGDNEQFF. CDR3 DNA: TGTGCCAGCAGCCAAGTGGCTAAACTAGCGGGGGACAATGAGCAGTTCTTC.

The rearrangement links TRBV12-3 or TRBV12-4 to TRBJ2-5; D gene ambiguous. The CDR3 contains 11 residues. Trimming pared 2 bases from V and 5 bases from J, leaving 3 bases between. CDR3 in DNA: TGTGCCAGCAGTTTAAGCGAGACCCAGTACTTC. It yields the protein CASSLSETQYF.

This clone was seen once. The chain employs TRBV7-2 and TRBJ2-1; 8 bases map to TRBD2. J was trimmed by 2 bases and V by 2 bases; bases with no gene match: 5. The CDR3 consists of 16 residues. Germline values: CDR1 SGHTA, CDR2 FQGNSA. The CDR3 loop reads CASSLIPAGAYNEQFF. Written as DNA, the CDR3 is TGTGCCAGCAGCTTAATTCCAGCGGGGGCCTACAATGAGCAGTTCTTC.

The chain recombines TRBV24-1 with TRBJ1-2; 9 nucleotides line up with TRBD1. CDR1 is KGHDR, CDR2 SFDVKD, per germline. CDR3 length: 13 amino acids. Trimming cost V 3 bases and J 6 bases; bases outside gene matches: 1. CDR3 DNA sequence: TGTGCCACCAGTGATAGGACAGGGGATGGCTACACCTTC. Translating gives CATSDRTGDGYTF.

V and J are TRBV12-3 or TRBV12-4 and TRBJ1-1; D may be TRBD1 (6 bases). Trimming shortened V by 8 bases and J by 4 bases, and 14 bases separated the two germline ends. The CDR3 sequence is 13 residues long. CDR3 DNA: TGTGCCAGCTCCCGGTTGGGGGCCACTGAAGCTTTCTTT. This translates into CASSRLGATEAFF.

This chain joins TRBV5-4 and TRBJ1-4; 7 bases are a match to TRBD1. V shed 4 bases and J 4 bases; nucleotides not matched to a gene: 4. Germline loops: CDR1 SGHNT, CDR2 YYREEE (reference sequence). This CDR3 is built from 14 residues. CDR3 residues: CASSPGQFNEKLFF. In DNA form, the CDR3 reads TGTGCCAGCAGCCCGGGACAGTTTAATGAAAAACTGTTTTTT.

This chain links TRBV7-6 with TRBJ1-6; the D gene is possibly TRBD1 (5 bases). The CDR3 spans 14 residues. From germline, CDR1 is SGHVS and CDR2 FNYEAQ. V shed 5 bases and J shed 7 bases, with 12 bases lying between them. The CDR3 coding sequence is TGTGCCAGCAGCCCAGGGAGGTCCAATTCACCCCTCCACTTT. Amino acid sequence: CASSPGRSNSPLHF.

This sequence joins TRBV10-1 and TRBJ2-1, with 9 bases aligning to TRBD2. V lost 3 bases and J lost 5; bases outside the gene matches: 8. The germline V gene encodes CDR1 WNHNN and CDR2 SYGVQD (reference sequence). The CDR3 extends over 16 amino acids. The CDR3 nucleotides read TGCGCCAGCAGTGAACCCTCGACTAGCGGAGACAATGAGCAGTTCTTC. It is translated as CASSEPSTSGDNEQFF.

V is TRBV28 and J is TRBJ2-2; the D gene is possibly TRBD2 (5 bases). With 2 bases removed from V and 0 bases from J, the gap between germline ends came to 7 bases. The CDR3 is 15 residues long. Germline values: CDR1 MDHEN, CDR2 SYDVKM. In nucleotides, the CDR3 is TGTGCCAGCAGTTTAGCGAGGGCGAACACCGGGGAGCTGTTTTTT. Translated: CASSLARANTGELFF.

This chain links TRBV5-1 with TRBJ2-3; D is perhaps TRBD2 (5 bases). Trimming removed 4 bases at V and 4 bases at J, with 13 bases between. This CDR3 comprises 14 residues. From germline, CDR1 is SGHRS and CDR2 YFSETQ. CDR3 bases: TGCGCCAGCAGCCCACCGGGGTACGCAGATACGCAGTATTTT. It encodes CASSPPGYADTQYF.

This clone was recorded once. The CDR3: CASSPVGTSYEQYF. CDR3 DNA sequence: TGTGCCAGTAGTCCGGTTGGGACTAGCTACGAGCAGTACTTC. The chain combines TRBV19 with TRBJ2-7; TRBD2 aligns across 8 bases. Germline trimming cut 5 bases from V and 3 bases from J; bases unmatched to any gene: 6. The germline V gene encodes CDR1 LNHDA and CDR2 SQIVND (reference sequence). The CDR3 runs to 14 residues.

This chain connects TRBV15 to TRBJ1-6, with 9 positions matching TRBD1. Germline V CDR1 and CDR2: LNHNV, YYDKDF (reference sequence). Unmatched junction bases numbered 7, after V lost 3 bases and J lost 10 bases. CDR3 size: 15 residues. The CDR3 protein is CATSSVTGGRSPLHF. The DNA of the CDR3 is TGTGCCACCAGCAGCGTCACAGGGGGCCGGTCACCCCTCCACTTT.

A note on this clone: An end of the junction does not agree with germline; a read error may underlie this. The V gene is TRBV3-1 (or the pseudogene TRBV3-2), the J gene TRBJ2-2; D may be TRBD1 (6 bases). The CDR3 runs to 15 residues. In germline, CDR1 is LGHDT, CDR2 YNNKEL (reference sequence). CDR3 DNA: TGTGCCAGCAGTCAAGAGAACAGGGCCCCCGGGGAGCTGTTTTTT. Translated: CASSQENRAPGELFF.

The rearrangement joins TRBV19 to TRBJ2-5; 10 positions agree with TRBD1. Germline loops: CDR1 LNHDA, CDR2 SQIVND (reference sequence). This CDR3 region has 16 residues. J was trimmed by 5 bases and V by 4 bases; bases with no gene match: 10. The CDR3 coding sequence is TGTGCCAGTAGTAAAGTCAGGGACAGGGGCTGGGAGACCCAGTACTTC. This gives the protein CASSKVRDRGWETQYF. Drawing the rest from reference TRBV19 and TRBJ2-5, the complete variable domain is DGGITQSPKYLFRKEGQNVTLSCEQNLNHDAMYWYRQDPGQGLRLIYYSQIVNDFQKGDIAEGYSVSREKKESFPLTVTSAQKNPTAFYLCASSKVRDRGWETQYFGPGTRLLVL.

The CDR3 loop is CASSQEGNTIYF. The CDR3 DNA reads as TGTGCCAGCAGCCAGGAGGGAAACACCATATATTTT. The chain joins TRBV3-1 (or the pseudogene TRBV3-2) to TRBJ1-3; no reliable D call. This CDR3 spans 12 amino acids. Germline V gene sequence: CDR1 LGHDT, CDR2 YNNKEL (reference sequence). V gave up 3 bases and J gave up 4 bases, with 4 bases separating them.

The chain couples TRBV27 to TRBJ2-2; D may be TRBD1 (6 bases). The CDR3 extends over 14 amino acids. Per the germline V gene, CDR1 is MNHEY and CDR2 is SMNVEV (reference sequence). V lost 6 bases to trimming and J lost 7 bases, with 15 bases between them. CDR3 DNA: TGTGCCAGCAGGGGGGCAGGGCGAGGCGGGGAGCTGTTTTTT. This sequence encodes CASRGAGRGGELFF.

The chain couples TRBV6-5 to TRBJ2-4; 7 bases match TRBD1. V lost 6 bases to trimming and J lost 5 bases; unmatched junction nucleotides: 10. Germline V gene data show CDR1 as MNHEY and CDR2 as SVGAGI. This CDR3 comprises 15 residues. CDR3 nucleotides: TGTGCCAGCAGGATGTATAAGGGACAGCAAAACATTCAGTACTTC. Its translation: CASRMYKGQQNIQYF.

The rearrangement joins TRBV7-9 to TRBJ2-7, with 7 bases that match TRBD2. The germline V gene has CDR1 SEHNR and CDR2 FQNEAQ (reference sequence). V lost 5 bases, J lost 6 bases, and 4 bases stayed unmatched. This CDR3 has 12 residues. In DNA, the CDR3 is TGTGCCAGCAGCCCCTCGGGGGGCGAGCAGTACTTC. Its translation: CASSPSGGEQYF.

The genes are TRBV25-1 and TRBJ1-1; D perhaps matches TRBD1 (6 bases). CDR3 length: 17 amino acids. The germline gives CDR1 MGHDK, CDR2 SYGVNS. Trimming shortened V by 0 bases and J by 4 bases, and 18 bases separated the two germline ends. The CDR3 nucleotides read TGTGCCAGCAGTGAATATGCCACAGGGATGAGGGTCACTGAAGCTTTCTTT. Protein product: CASSEYATGMRVTEAFF.

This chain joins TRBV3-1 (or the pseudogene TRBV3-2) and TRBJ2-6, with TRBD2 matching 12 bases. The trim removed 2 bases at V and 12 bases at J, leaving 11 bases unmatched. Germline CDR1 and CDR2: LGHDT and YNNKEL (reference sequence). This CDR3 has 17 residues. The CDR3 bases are TGTGCCAGCAGCCAACGGGGACTAGCGGGTGGGGGTCGCGTCCTGACTTTC. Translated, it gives CASSQRGLAGGGRVLTF.

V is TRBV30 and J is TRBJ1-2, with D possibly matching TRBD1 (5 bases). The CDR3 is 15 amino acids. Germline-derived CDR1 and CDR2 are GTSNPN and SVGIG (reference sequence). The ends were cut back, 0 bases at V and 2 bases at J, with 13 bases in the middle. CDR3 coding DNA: TGTGCCTGGAGTGTCCCAGGGATGGAAAACTATGGCTACACCTTC. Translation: CAWSVPGMENYGYTF. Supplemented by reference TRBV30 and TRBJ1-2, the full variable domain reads SQTIHQWPATLVQPVGSPLSLECTVEGTSNPNLYWYRQAAGRGLQLLFYSVGIGQISSEVPQNLSASRPQDRQFILSSKKLLLSDSGFYLCAWSVPGMENYGYTFGSGTRLTVV.

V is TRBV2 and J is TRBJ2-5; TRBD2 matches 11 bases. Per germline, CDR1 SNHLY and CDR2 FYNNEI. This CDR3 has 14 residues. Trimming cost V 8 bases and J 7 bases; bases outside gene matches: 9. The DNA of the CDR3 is TGTGCCAGCGCTGGACTAGCGGGTCGGGGGACCCAGTACTTC. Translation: CASAGLAGRGTQYF. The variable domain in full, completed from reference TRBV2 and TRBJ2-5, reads EPEVTQTPSHQVTQMGQEVILRCVPISNHLYFYWYRQILGQKVEFLVSFYNNEISEKSEIFDDQFSVERPDGSNFTLKIRSTKLEDSAMYFCASAGLAGRGTQYFGPGTRLLVL.